This T cell receptor (beta chain) comes out of a study of blood T cell repertoires in COVID-19. Study at large: Spain, Italy and the United States supplied samples that represented acute and convalescent COVID-19.

Original handling: The assay estimated nucleated cells by amplifying reference gene primers. Profiling relied on immunoSEQ multiplex PCR, and the TCRdb table lists in-frame clones only, not all of them. That table is the source of V, J and clone size, and D and trimming were worked out from the DNA. The repertoire consists of roughly 230,000 clones, with around 83% occurring once and the leading ten covering 6.6%. Allocation to cohorts depended on clinical history reported by the participants. A case of COVID-19 had been met by exposed participants within 2 weeks before study entry. The junction had 3 bases not matched to a gene; V was cut back by 3 bases and J by 4 bases. CDR3 length: 15 residues. Germline loops: CDR1 MGHDK, CDR2 SYGVNS.

The sequence derives from a woman between 45 and 60 years old who had been exposed to COVID-19. Material: PBMCs or T cells enriched from blood (not recorded which). J is TRBJ1-3 and V is TRBV25-1; 10 positions match TRBD1. The CDR3 region is CASSEGQGTGNTIYF. In DNA form, the CDR3 reads TGTGCCAGCAGTGAGGGACAGGGGACAGGAAACACCATATATTTT.